The 10 T cell receptor beta chains presented below share a single source sample, sequenced in a study of early T cells in non-severe SARS-CoV-2 infection. Each CDR3 protein is one row after TCRdb ran MiXCR on the 5' RACE reads. The sample lists 77,000 or so distinct CDR3 sequences, roughly 15% occurring once. The sample consisted of whole blood, taken at baseline. The receptors were sampled from an adult who was a healthcare worker with PCR-confirmed SARS-CoV-2 infection or an uninfected control (not recorded which).

This rearrangement joins TRBV6-2 or TRBV6-3 to TRBJ2-1; D might be TRBD1 (5 bases). The ends were cut back, 1 base at V and 6 bases at J, with 16 bases in the middle. From germline, CDR1 is MNHEY and CDR2 SVGEGT. The CDR3 is 16 amino acids. The CDR3, as DNA: TGTGCCAGCAGTTACTTACAGGTCCCCGCCCCCAATGAGCAGTTCTTC. Protein sequence: CASSYLQVPAPNEQFF.

This clonotype was counted only a few times. This chain connects TRBV5-4 to TRBJ2-5; D ambiguous. CDR3 size: 13 residues. The V end lost 2 bases, the J end lost 2 bases, and 7 bases lay between the germline ends. From germline, CDR1 is SGHNT and CDR2 YYREEE (reference sequence). Written as DNA, the CDR3 is TGTGCCAGCAGCTTAGAGCAGCAAGAGACCCAGTACTTC. Protein: CASSLEQQETQYF. Full variable domain (remainder filled in from reference TRBV5-4 and TRBJ2-5): ETGVTQSPTHLIKTRGQQVTLRCSSQSGHNTVSWYQQALGQGPQFIFQYYREEENGRGNFPPRFSGLQFPNYSSELNVNALELDDSALYLCASSLEQQETQYFGPGTRLLVL.

This clonotype was counted only a few times. The gene calls are TRBV11-2 and TRBJ2-1, with TRBD1 matching over 11 bases. CDR1 and CDR2 (germline): SGHAT, FQNNGV. The CDR3 sequence is 15 residues long. The V gene end was trimmed by 4 bases and the J gene end by 6 bases; junction bases not matched to a gene: 5. This chain's CDR3 is CASSSPGQGGNEQFF. The DNA of the CDR3 is TGTGCCAGCAGCTCCCCGGGACAGGGGGGCAATGAGCAGTTCTTC. The full variable domain, rest sourced from reference TRBV11-2 and TRBJ2-1, is EAGVAQSPRYKIIEKRQSVAFWCNPISGHATLYWYQQILGQGPKLLIQFQNNGVVDDSQLPKDRFSAERLKGVDSTLKIQPAKLEDSAVYLCASSSPGQGGNEQFFGPGTRLTVL.

In this sample, this clonotype turned up a few times. This sequence joins TRBV10-3 and TRBJ1-2; D gene unclear. This CDR3 has 15 amino acids. Germline lookup yields CDR1 ENHRY and CDR2 SYGVKD. Deletions cut 3 bases from V and 4 bases from J, with 15 bases between. CDR3 nucleotide sequence: TGTGCCATCAGTGATACCGGGCTTCATGGCTATGGCTACACCTTC. Residues: CAISDTGLHGYGYTF.

The chain combines TRBV7-9 with TRBJ1-1; D remains unclear. Per the germline V gene, CDR1 is SEHNR and CDR2 is FQNEAQ (reference sequence). The CDR3 consists of 11 residues. V lost 5 bases and J lost 2, with 3 bases in between. CDR3 DNA: TGTGCCAGCAGCGGTAACACTGAAGCTTTCTTT. Amino acid sequence: CASSGNTEAFF. The full variable domain, rest sourced from reference TRBV7-9 and TRBJ1-1, is DTGVSQNPRHKITKRGQNVTFRCDPISEHNRLYWYRQTLGQGPEFLTYFQNEAQLEKSRLLSDRFSAERPKGSFSTLEIQRTEQGDSAMYLCASSGNTEAFFGQGTRLTVV.

This clonotype has ten or more counts. At one end the junction does not follow the germline gene, possibly because of a read error. The chain couples TRBV7-9 to TRBJ2-7; 13 nucleotides align to TRBD2. Germline V gene data show CDR1 as SEHNR and CDR2 as FQNEAQ (reference sequence). The CDR3 consists of 13 residues. CDR3: CASSLVGLAGPRF. The CDR3 nucleotides are TGTGCCAGCAGCTTGGTGGGACTAGCGGGACCCCGCTTC.

As DNA, the CDR3 is TGTGCCAGCAGGACGGCAGCGGCGAACACCGGGGAGCTGTTTTTT. This encodes CASRTAAANTGELFF. The rearrangement joins TRBV2 to TRBJ2-2; weak D call: TRBD2 (5 bases). With 6 bases removed from V and 0 bases from J, the gap between germline ends came to 11 bases. Germline values: CDR1 SNHLY, CDR2 FYNNEI. This CDR3 is built from 15 residues.

The sample holds many counts of this clonotype. The CDR3 sequence: CASSLGSGTSGYNEQFF. CDR3 nucleotide sequence: TGTGCCAGCAGCTTAGGGAGCGGCACTAGCGGCTACAATGAGCAGTTCTTC. The chain has TRBV7-2 and TRBJ2-1; 8 bases match TRBD2. V trimming: 1 base; J trimming: 3 bases; junction bases outside the gene matches: 8. CDR3 length equals 17 residues. Germline V gene lookup returns CDR1 SGHTA and CDR2 FQGNSA.

This clonotype was recorded once. The J gene is TRBJ2-7, the V gene TRBV7-9; 8 nucleotides line up with TRBD1. The germline V gene encodes CDR1 SEHNR and CDR2 FQNEAQ (reference sequence). CDR3 length: 14 amino acids. V trimming: 5 bases; J trimming: 4 bases; junction bases outside the gene matches: 7. The CDR3 nucleotides are TGTGCCAGCAGCACCCGCAGGGGGCAGTACGAGCAGTACTTC. Its translation is CASSTRRGQYEQYF.

The chain carries TRBV6-4 and TRBJ1-2; the D gene is possibly TRBD1 (6 bases). V lost 2 bases and J lost 8, with 18 bases in between. This CDR3 comprises 15 residues. Germline CDR1 MRHNA, CDR2 SNTAGT. The CDR3, as DNA: TGTGCCAGCAGTGACACCCATGCAGGGGCACGGGGCTACACCTTC. This sequence encodes CASSDTHAGARGYTF.